This is a list of T cell receptor beta chains from one sample in a study of cytomegalovirus exposure and HLA in healthy donors. Produced via immunoSEQ multiplex PCR; TCRdb's table is partial and in-frame only. The sample holds approximately 150,000 clones; about 70% are singletons and the top ten take less than 11%. Sample: PBMCs. The receptors were sampled from a man under 40 in good health and CMV-seropositive. The CDR3 runs from the conserved cysteine through the conserved F or W. A D gene is named only where the DNA matches it firmly. Clone sizes are given selectively: once, few, many, or a class where the clone is expanded.

V	D	size	J	DNA	CDR3
TRBV6-1	TRBD1	NA	TRBJ2-3	TGTGCCACGGACCAGGGGGACACAGATACGCAGTATTTT	CATDQGDTDTQYF
TRBV28	NA	NA	TRBJ1-6	TGTGCCAGCAGTTTGTTGGTGACACCCGTCGCACCCCTCCACTTT	CASSLLVTPVAPLHF
TRBV5-4	NA	NA	TRBJ2-3	TGTGCCAGCAGCGCAGGCTATCCCGGCACAGATACGCAGTATTTT	CASSAGYPGTDTQYF
TRBV5-4	TRBD1	NA	TRBJ2-3	TGTGCCAGCAGCTCGGGACAGGCAACAGATACGCAGTATTTT	CASSSGQATDTQYF
TRBV30	TRBD2	NA	TRBJ2-1	TGTGCCTGGAGGGCCCGCGGCGGGAGTGACAATGAGCAGTTCTTC	CAWRARGGSDNEQFF
TRBV2	NA	NA	TRBJ2-7	TGTGCCAGCAGTACATCGGACTTCTCCTACGAGCAGTACTTC	CASSTSDFSYEQYF
TRBV27	NA	few	TRBJ2-1	TGTGCCAGCAGTTTAGACACGAGCTCCTACAATGAGCAGTTCTTC	CASSLDTSSYNEQFF
TRBV6-5	TRBD1	NA	TRBJ1-5	TGTGCCAGCAGCGGACAGGGGGGAGGGCCCCAGCATTTT	CASSGQGGGPQHF
TRBV4-1	TRBD1	NA	TRBJ1-2	TGCGCCAGCAGCCAACAGACAGGGGGCAGTGGCTACACCTTC	CASSQQTGGSGYTF
TRBV19	NA	NA	TRBJ1-5	TGTGCCAGTAGTATGGGATCGGGGCAGCCCCAGCATTTT	CASSMGSGQPQHF
TRBV6-1	TRBD1	NA	TRBJ1-2	TGTGCCAGCAGTGAGGGCTCAACAGGGGGCGCGTCCTATGGCTACACCTTC	CASSEGSTGGASYGYTF